This TCR beta chain was obtained from a study of PD-L1 blockade in urothelial cancer. Trimming took 3 bases from V and 1 from J, leaving 10 bases between them. Germline CDR1 and CDR2: SGHRS and YFSETQ. This CDR3 is built from 14 residues. Clones were sequenced by immunoSEQ multiplex PCR, and TCRdb holds only the in-frame ones, with some missing. This table holds 45,000 to 55,000 clones, 79% found once. The time point was: pretreatment peripheral blood. The chain joins TRBV5-1 to TRBJ2-5; tentative D call: TRBD1 (5 bases). The TCR was taken from a man between 70 and 80 years old with urothelial cancer. Material: PBMCs, obtained around atezolizumab (anti-PD-L1) treatment. The CDR3 DNA follows: TGCGCCAGCAGCTCGGACACGACCCAAGAGACCCAGTACTTC. Translated: CASSSDTTQETQYF.